Described below is a single TCR beta chain sequence and its context. Its antigen is unknown. The record originates from a study of OX40 agonist ivuxolimab in advanced cancers. In the study overall: In this cohort, patients received ivuxolimab, an agonistic anti-OX40 (CD134) antibody. The study gave patients intravenous ivuxolimab at 0.01 to 10 mg/kg every 2 weeks.

The CDR3 extends over 16 amino acids. Germline CDR1 is SGHTA and CDR2 is FQGTGA. V lost 0 bases and J lost 3, with 12 bases in between. Assay: immunoSEQ multiplex PCR; the TCRdb copy retains only in-frame clones and omits some. The sample consists of roughly 90,000 clones, around 83% of them appearing once. The study, taken as a whole, reports: Average numbers of expanded clones were greater in CD8+ T cells than in CD4+. Some patients who did not respond also had low normalized T-cell clonal expansion.

The rearrangement links TRBV7-3 to TRBJ2-1, with D maybe TRBD2 (5 bases). The sequence was obtained from an adult with an advanced solid tumor such as melanoma, head and neck, liver or kidney cancer. Sample: CD4+ or CD8+ T cells sorted from blood, taken in a trial of the OX40 agonist ivuxolimab. The CDR3 DNA follows: TGTGCCAGCAGCTTAACGCACCATACTAGCTACAATGAGCAGTTCTTC. Protein sequence: CASSLTHHTSYNEQFF.